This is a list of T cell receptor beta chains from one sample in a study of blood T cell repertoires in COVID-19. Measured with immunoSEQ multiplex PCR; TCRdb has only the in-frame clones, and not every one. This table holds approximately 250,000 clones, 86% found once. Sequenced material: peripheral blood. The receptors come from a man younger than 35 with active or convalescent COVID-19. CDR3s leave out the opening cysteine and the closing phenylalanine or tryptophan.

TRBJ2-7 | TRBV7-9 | ASSWNRDPYEQY
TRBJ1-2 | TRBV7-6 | ASSSEPGAWNYGYT
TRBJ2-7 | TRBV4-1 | ASSQFPTSGIKFFSYEQY
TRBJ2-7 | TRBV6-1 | ASSDWGQVYEQY
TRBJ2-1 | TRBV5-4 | ASSPGTSGSNEQF
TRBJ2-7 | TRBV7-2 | ASSLNPMTGEQY
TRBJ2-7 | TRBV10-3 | ASVDRVSYEQY
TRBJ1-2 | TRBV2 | ASSERGIAYGYT
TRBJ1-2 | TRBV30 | AWRGQGAQNYGYT
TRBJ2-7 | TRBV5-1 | ASSLAGGRSYEQY
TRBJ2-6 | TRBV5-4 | ASSPGTSGANVLT
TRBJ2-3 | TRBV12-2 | ASRLGLIAAGTDTQY
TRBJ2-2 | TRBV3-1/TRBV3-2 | ASSQKGRGANTGELF
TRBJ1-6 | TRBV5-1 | ASSVSGGHSPLH
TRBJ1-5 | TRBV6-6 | ATGTALNQPQH
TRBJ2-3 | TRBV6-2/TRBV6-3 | ATSPYGTRSTDTQY
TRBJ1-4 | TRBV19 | ASSIGLNEKLF
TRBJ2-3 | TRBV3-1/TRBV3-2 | ATDDRTSGSGDTQY
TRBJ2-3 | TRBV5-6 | ASSPVEDTQY
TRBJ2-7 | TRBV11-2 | ASSLAPGSSYEQY
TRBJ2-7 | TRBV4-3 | ASSQDSAGQAFTYEQY
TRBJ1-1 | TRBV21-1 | ASSPNRGDTEAF
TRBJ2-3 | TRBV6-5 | ASNSFADTQY
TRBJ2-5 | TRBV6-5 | ANRGTEGWTQY
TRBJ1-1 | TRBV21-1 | ASSTRTGTGDLRITEAF
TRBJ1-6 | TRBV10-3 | AIREDRWSPLH
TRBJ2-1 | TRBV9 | ASSVGSGEDNEQF
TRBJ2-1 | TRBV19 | ASSILARGGPYNEQF
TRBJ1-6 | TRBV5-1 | ASSQGTGNSPLH
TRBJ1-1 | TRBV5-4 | ASSLVGGLEAF
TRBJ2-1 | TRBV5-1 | ASSPEGGGGSREQF
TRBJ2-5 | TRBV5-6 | ASSLLRPQGTQY
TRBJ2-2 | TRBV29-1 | SVQGSANTGELF
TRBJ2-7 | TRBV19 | ASLGQHYEQY
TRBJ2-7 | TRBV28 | ATRREGYSSYEQY
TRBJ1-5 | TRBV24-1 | ATGRGTVSNQPQH
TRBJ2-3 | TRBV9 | ASSPRTGDGTDTQY
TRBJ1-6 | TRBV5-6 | ASSFFNRGTSPLH
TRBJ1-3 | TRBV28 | ASRGRASSGNTIY
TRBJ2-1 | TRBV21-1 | ASSKESGAKSGRSYNEQF
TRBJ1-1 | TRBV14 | ASSPYLPGNTEAF
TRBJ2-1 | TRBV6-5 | ASQGTGGGNEQF
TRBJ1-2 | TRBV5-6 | ARIRGDRVYGYT
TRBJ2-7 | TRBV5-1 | ASSLVGRDEQY
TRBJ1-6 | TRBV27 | ASTQGSSYNSPLH
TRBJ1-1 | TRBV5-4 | ASSVTGGGILNTEAF
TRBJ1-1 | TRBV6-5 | ASRLQGAKAF
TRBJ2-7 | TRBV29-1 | SVAQLAGEQY
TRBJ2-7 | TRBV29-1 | SVESGVGNEQY
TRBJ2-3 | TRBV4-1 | ASSQAVDTQY
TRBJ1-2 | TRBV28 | ASSLGQVVGYGYT
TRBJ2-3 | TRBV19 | ASSILWRDTQY
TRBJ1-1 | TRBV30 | AWSHTREAF
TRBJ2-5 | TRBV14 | ASSRQGWETQY
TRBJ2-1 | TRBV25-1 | ASSQSTSLI